One sample yielded the 27 T cell receptor beta chains listed below, sequenced in a study of T cell responses to AZD1222 COVID-19 vaccine (TCRdb year 2021). In the paper's terms, the time point label means: about 28 days (+/-7) after the second vaccine dose. The method was the immunoSEQ multiplex PCR assay. TCRdb holds this immuneACCESS table with in-frame rearrangements only. Some clones are missing; in checked studies, unresolved V genes explain under half, and the rest has no known cause. A total of around 130,000 clones appear in this sample, 88% of them only once. More than 5.5% of the sample is in the top ten clones. The input for sequencing was peripheral blood, taken 28 days after the second AZD1222 dose. Receptors were obtained from an adult who received the AZD1222 COVID-19 vaccine.

In the case of this clone: This specimen includes other DNA sequences encoding the same CDR3. CDR3 nucleotide sequence: TGTGCCAGCAGCGTAGGGGTGGGGACTGAAGCTTTCTTT. Translating it yields CASSVGVGTEAFF. This chain uses TRBV9 with TRBJ1-1; D gene ambiguous. Germline CDR1 and CDR2: SGDLS and YYNGEE. The CDR3 covers 13 residues. Between the trimmed V and J ends, which lost 0 bases and 5 bases, there was a span of 8 bases.

This chain connects TRBV6-5 to TRBJ1-6; 7 bases map to TRBD1. V gave up 1 base and J gave up 9 bases; unmatched junction bases: 6. Germline loops: CDR1 MNHEY, CDR2 SVGAGI. This CDR3 has 15 amino acids. The CDR3 loop is CASSYWEGASSPLHF. CDR3 nucleotide sequence: TGTGCCAGCAGTTACTGGGAGGGGGCGAGTTCACCCCTCCACTTT.

This chain joins TRBV4-1 and TRBJ1-2; TRBD1 agrees at 10 bases. The length of the CDR3 is 14 residues. Losses at the gene ends were 1 base for V and 6 bases for J; bases not matched to a gene: 2. CDR1 MGHRA and CDR2 YSYEKL come from the germline V gene. CDR3 region: CASSQAGQGHGYTF. The CDR3 region has the DNA TGCGCCAGCAGCCAAGCGGGACAGGGGCATGGCTACACCTTC.

The chain couples TRBV18 to TRBJ2-7; no clear D. This CDR3 region has 12 residues. CDR1 is KGHSH and CDR2 is LQKENI in the germline V gene. V shed 3 bases and J shed 3 bases, with 6 bases lying between them. In nucleotides, the CDR3 is TGTGCCAGCTCACCGAATTTCTACGAGCAGTACTTC. Translated, it gives CASSPNFYEQYF.

V is TRBV18 and J is TRBJ2-5; no firm D call. The V and J ends lost 6 bases and 1 base respectively, with 12 bases between them. The length of the CDR3 is 14 residues. Germline values: CDR1 KGHSH, CDR2 LQKENI. Written as DNA, the CDR3 is TGTGCCAGCTCGCCCCAAGGCAGCCAAGAGACCCAGTACTTC. This codes for CASSPQGSQETQYF. Combining the CDR3 with reference TRBV18 and TRBJ2-5 gives the whole variable domain NAGVMQNPRHLVRRRGQEARLRCSPMKGHSHVYWYRQLPEEGLKFMVYLQKENIIDESGMPKERFSAEFPKEGPSILRIQQVVRGDSAAYFCASSPQGSQETQYFGPGTRLLVL.

The chain combines TRBV7-9 with TRBJ1-2; D is ambiguous. The CDR3 runs to 15 residues. Germline V lookup: CDR1 SEHNR, CDR2 FQNEAQ (reference sequence). The V and J ends lost 3 bases and 0 bases respectively, with 11 bases between them. The CDR3 DNA reads TGTGCCAGCAGCTTCGCGGAGGTGGCTAACTATGGCTACACCTTC. This encodes CASSFAEVANYGYTF.

DNA for the CDR3: TGTGCCAGCACGGAATTCCCCTACGAGCAGTACTTC. Translating gives CASTEFPYEQYF. The V call is TRBV28, the J call TRBJ2-7; D gene uncertain. This CDR3 has 12 amino acids. The germline V gene has CDR1 MDHEN and CDR2 SYDVKM. V lost 7 bases, J lost 2 bases, and 9 bases lay in between.

The rearrangement uses TRBV7-3 and TRBJ1-1; D is uncertain. The V end was cut by 4 bases, the J end by 1 base, with 7 bases between. This CDR3 has 13 amino acids. CDR1 is SGHTA, CDR2 FQGTGA, per germline. CDR3 residues: CASSSSPNTEAFF. Written as DNA, the CDR3 is TGTGCCAGCAGCTCAAGCCCGAACACTGAAGCTTTCTTT.

The V call is TRBV5-5, the J call TRBJ1-4; D is uncertain. Between the trimmed V and J ends, which lost 0 bases and 0 bases, there was a span of 9 bases. CDR1 is SGHKS, CDR2 YYEKEE, per germline (reference sequence). This CDR3 spans 16 amino acids. The CDR3 DNA is TGTGCCAGCAGCTTGGGTCCGCCGGCAACTAATGAAAAACTGTTTTTT. Translation gives CASSLGPPATNEKLFF.

This clone was counted a few times. The V gene is TRBV27, the J gene TRBJ2-6; 10 positions match TRBD1. Losses at the gene ends were 6 bases for V and 4 bases for J; bases not matched to a gene: 9. CDR1 and CDR2 from the germline V gene are MNHEY and SMNVEV (reference sequence). This CDR3 has 17 residues. The CDR3, as DNA: TGTGCCAGCAGACCCGGGACAGGGGCGCGCGGGGCCAACGTCCTGACTTTC. The encoded protein is CASRPGTGARGANVLTF.

The J gene is TRBJ1-1, the V gene TRBV7-9, with 9 bases matching TRBD1. This CDR3 is built from 15 residues. J gave up 7 bases and V 5 bases, and 11 bases lay outside the gene matches. From germline, CDR1 is SEHNR and CDR2 FQNEAQ (reference sequence). The CDR3 protein is CASSRNRDRALEAFF. The CDR3 DNA reads TGTGCCAGCAGCCGGAACCGGGACAGGGCCCTTGAAGCTTTCTTT.

The chain carries TRBV6-5 and TRBJ1-5, with unresolved D. The ends were cut back, 7 bases at V and 3 bases at J, with 10 bases in the middle. The CDR3 contains 13 residues. The germline V gene has CDR1 MNHEY and CDR2 SVGAGI. The CDR3 sequence is CASKNTDNQPQHF. CDR3 nucleotide sequence: TGTGCCAGCAAAAACACGGACAATCAGCCCCAGCATTTT.

The chain combines TRBV12-3 or TRBV12-4 with TRBJ2-3; no reliable D call. V lost 7 bases, J lost 2 bases, and 4 bases lay in between. This CDR3 comprises 11 residues. As DNA, the CDR3 is TGTGCCAGCACCTTCACAGATACGCAGTATTTT. It is translated as CASTFTDTQYF.

The chain is built from TRBV20-1 and TRBJ2-3, with TRBD1 matching 9 bases. Germline CDR1 and CDR2: DFQATT and SNEGSKA (reference sequence). V was clipped by 3 bases and J by 2 bases; unmatched bases: 12. The CDR3 is made up of 17 amino acids. CDR3 sequence reads: CSASSPWNRGPTDTQYF. CDR3 coding DNA: TGCAGTGCTAGTAGCCCCTGGAACAGGGGGCCCACAGATACGCAGTATTTT.

The chain combines TRBV30 with TRBJ1-1; no clear D gene. The germline V and J ends were trimmed by 7 bases and 4 bases, with 10 bases remaining between them. This CDR3 region has 11 residues. Germline CDR1 is GTSNPN and CDR2 is SVGIG (reference sequence). The chain's CDR3 is CAFGGSTEAFF. For the CDR3, the DNA is TGTGCCTTTGGAGGGAGCACTGAAGCTTTCTTT. Using reference TRBV30 and TRBJ1-1 for the parts outside the CDR3, the full variable domain is SQTIHQWPATLVQPVGSPLSLECTVEGTSNPNLYWYRQAAGRGLQLLFYSVGIGQISSEVPQNLSASRPQDRQFILSSKKLLLSDSGFYLCAFGGSTEAFFGQGTRLTVV.

This chain connects TRBV5-4 to TRBJ2-7; D may be TRBD1 or TRBD2 (5 bases each). This CDR3 is 14 amino acids long. Germline values: CDR1 SGHNT, CDR2 YYREEE (reference sequence). V lost 3 bases to trimming and J lost 5 bases, with 15 bases between them. DNA for the CDR3: TGTGCCAGCAGCTCTCGCCGGGACGCCAACGAGCAGTACTTC. Protein product: CASSSRRDANEQYF.

CDR3 in amino acids: CASSPVGGVGYTF. CDR3 nucleotide sequence: TGTGCCAGCAGCCCCGTAGGGGGCGTTGGCTACACCTTC. V and J are TRBV9 and TRBJ1-2; 7 bases map to TRBD1. V dropped 4 bases and J dropped 7; count of bases not matched to a gene: 7. The CDR3 has 13 amino acids. Germline V gives CDR1 SGDLS, CDR2 YYNGEE.

This clone occurred a few times. The CDR3 region is CASSSPDRGDEKLFF. The CDR3 DNA is TGTGCCAGCAGTTCCCCTGACAGGGGTGATGAAAAACTGTTTTTT. The rearrangement uses TRBV27 and TRBJ1-4, with 8 bases aligning to TRBD1. This CDR3 comprises 15 residues. J lost 6 bases, V lost 4 bases, and 7 bases had no gene match. CDR1 and CDR2 from the germline V gene are MNHEY and SMNVEV (reference sequence).

The chain carries TRBV28 and TRBJ2-4, with D possibly TRBD2 on 6 matching bases. CDR1 is MDHEN and CDR2 is SYDVKM in the germline V gene. The CDR3 spans 15 residues. The germline V and J ends were trimmed by 8 bases and 2 bases, with 16 bases remaining between them. CDR3 bases: TGTGCCAGCCAAACGGCGGGAAACCCCAAAAACATTCAGTACTTC. This encodes CASQTAGNPKNIQYF.

The V call is TRBV21-1, the J call TRBJ1-4; the table assigns TRBD1, which was not confirmed against the DNA. TRBV21-1 is a pseudogene segment. CDR3 length: 15 residues. Here the CDR3 DNA reads TGTGCCAAAGACAGGGGAAGGCCCAATAATGAAAAACTGTTTTTT. Translating gives CAKDRGRPNNEKLFF.

The rearrangement links TRBV3-1 (or the pseudogene TRBV3-2) to TRBJ2-7; D assignment may be TRBD1 or TRBD2 (5 bases each). V dropped 3 bases and J dropped 0 bases, with 9 bases sitting between them. Germline V gene lookup returns CDR1 LGHDT and CDR2 YNNKEL (reference sequence). This CDR3 is 14 amino acids long. The chain's CDR3 is CASSHGASSYEQYF. In DNA form, the CDR3 reads TGTGCCAGCAGCCACGGGGCCAGCTCCTACGAGCAGTACTTC.

The rearrangement joins TRBV7-3 to TRBJ2-1, with D tentatively TRBD1 or TRBD2 (5 bases each). Germline V CDR1 and CDR2: SGHTA, FQGTGA. V was clipped by 1 base and J by 5 bases, with 9 bases between them. CDR3 length: 14 residues. CDR3 in DNA: TGTGCCAGCAGCTTAATCCGGGGACACAATGAGCAGTTCTTC. Translating it yields CASSLIRGHNEQFF.

V gene TRBV5-4 combines with J gene TRBJ2-3; 10 nucleotides match TRBD2. CDR1 is SGHNT and CDR2 is YYREEE in the germline V gene (reference sequence). CDR3 length: 15 residues. Losses at the gene ends were 5 bases for V and 5 bases for J; bases not matched to a gene: 8. CDR3 in DNA: TGTGCCAGCAGTAAGCGGGGGGGCCTGGGAGATACGCAGTATTTT. It yields the protein CASSKRGGLGDTQYF.

This chain links TRBV6-5 with TRBJ1-2, with 7 bases that match TRBD1. Germline V gene sequence: CDR1 MNHEY, CDR2 SVGAGI. V shed 6 bases, J shed 2 bases, and the junction held 9 bases outside the gene matches. This CDR3 contains 15 residues. The CDR3 spells CASRRDSSPNYGYTF. Written as DNA, the CDR3 is TGTGCCAGCAGACGGGACAGCAGTCCGAACTATGGCTACACCTTC.

This clone was counted a single time. This chain links TRBV5-6 with TRBJ1-2, with TRBD1 identical over 7 bases. With 3 bases clipped from V and 3 bases from J, the junction kept 5 bases outside the gene matches. Germline assignment: CDR1 SGHDT and CDR2 YYEEEE. The CDR3 is 14 residues long. The CDR3 DNA sequence: TGTGCCAGCAGCTACCTAGACAGGGACTATGGCTACACCTTC. Translation: CASSYLDRDYGYTF. Based on the CDR3 plus reference TRBV5-6 and TRBJ1-2, the full variable domain is DAGVTQSPTHLIKTRGQQVTLRCSPKSGHDTVSWYQQALGQGPQFIFQYYEEEERQRGNFPDRFSGHQFPNYSSELNVNALLLGDSALYLCASSYLDRDYGYTFGSGTRLTVV.

The chain combines TRBV12-5 with TRBJ1-5, with unresolved D. The CDR3 spans 12 residues. Germline assignment: CDR1 LGHNT and CDR2 FRNRAP. Trimming removed 6 bases from V and 6 bases from J, with 9 bases in between. In DNA, the CDR3 is TGTGCTAGTGGCCAAGAGGGTCAGCCCCAGCATTTT. Translated: CASGQEGQPQHF. The full variable domain, with the rest looked up from reference TRBV12-5 and TRBJ1-5, is DARVTQTPRHKVTEMGQEVTMRCQPILGHNTVFWYRQTMMQGLELLAYFRNRAPLDDSGMPKDRFSAEMPDATLATLKIQPSEPRDSAVYFCASGQEGQPQHFGDGTRLSIL.

The chain uses TRBV24-1 and TRBJ2-5, with D perhaps assigned TRBD1 or TRBD2 (7 bases each). Germline CDR1 KGHDR, CDR2 SFDVKD. The CDR3 loop spans 14 amino acids. Trimming pared 2 bases from V and 5 bases from J, leaving 11 bases between. CDR3 amino acids: CATSDSQGGETQYF. Written as DNA, the CDR3 is TGTGCCACCAGTGATTCCCAGGGGGGGGAGACCCAGTACTTC.